The 29 T cell receptor beta chains below come from one sample, sequenced in a study of beta chain features in type 1 diabetes. The whole isolated RNA underwent reverse transcription, so sequencing captured expressed TCRB transcripts. The table came from immunoSEQ multiplex PCR; TCRdb's copy has only in-frame clones and leaves some out. The sample consists of 300,000 to 350,000 clones, approximately 12% of them appearing once. Study-level findings and limits: Shorter TCRB CDR3s, moderately but significantly so, were found in Type 1 diabetes patients in all four CD4+ subsets.

No antigen is known for these receptors. Sequencing input: naive CD4+ T cells from blood. The receptors derive from a woman aged 18-29 years with type 1 diabetes.

This clone was observed a handful of times. The rearrangement uses TRBV7-9 and TRBJ1-1; D call uncertain. In germline, CDR1 is SEHNR, CDR2 FQNEAQ (reference sequence). The germline V and J ends were trimmed by 5 bases and 6 bases, with 13 bases remaining between them. This CDR3 region has 13 residues. CDR3 protein: CASSPSGSSEAFF. As DNA, the CDR3 is TGTGCCAGCAGCCCGAGTGGTAGTTCTGAAGCTTTCTTT.

The chain combines TRBV7-2 with TRBJ1-1, with a weak D call TRBD1 (6 bases). The germline CDR1 and CDR2 sequences are SGHTA and FQGNSA. With 5 bases removed from V and 8 bases from J, the gap between germline ends came to 18 bases. This CDR3 is built from 14 residues. The CDR3 nucleotides are TGTGCCAGCAGCCACCCCGGGACAATAACAGAAGCTTTCTTT. It is translated as CASSHPGTITEAFF.

The chain uses TRBV6-5 and TRBJ2-5; possibly TRBD1 for D (5 bases). The CDR3 extends over 15 amino acids. The germline V gene has CDR1 MNHEY and CDR2 SVGAGI. V was cut by 2 bases and J by 2 bases, with 12 bases left in between. Here the CDR3 reads CASSYPDRKQETQYF. In DNA, the CDR3 is TGTGCCAGCAGTTACCCCGACAGAAAACAAGAGACCCAGTACTTC.

This clone was seen a few times. V gene TRBV10-2 combines with J gene TRBJ2-5; 7 bases fit TRBD2. The length of the CDR3 is 16 residues. Germline V gene data show CDR1 as WSHSY and CDR2 as SAAADI. Germline trimming cut 3 bases from V and 5 bases from J; bases unmatched to any gene: 12. The CDR3: CASSERVGGSTETQYF. The CDR3 DNA is TGCGCCAGCAGTGAAAGAGTTGGCGGGAGTACGGAGACCCAGTACTTC.

Concerning this clone: An end of the junction differs from the germline gene, which may be a read error. The rearrangement uses TRBV7-2 and TRBJ2-7; 9 nucleotides line up with TRBD2. The germline V gene encodes CDR1 SGHTA and CDR2 FQGNSA. The CDR3 consists of 14 residues. The CDR3 DNA reads as TGTGCCAGCAGCCTAGCGGGACTATCCTACGAGCAGTACTTC. The encoded protein is CASSLAGLSYEQYF.

This clone showed up just a few times. V and J are TRBV2 and TRBJ2-7; the match to TRBD2 covers 12 bases. CDR1 SNHLY and CDR2 FYNNEI come from the germline V gene. CDR3 length: 18 residues. V shed 9 bases and J 0 bases; nucleotides not matched to a gene: 15. CDR3: CASRPSLLAGGSSYEQYV. DNA for the CDR3: TGTGCCAGTAGGCCATCTCTACTAGCGGGAGGAAGCTCCTACGAGCAGTACGTC.

This sequence joins TRBV5-1 and TRBJ2-5; D ambiguous. There are 14 residues in the CDR3. Germline CDR1 SGHRS, CDR2 YFSETQ. The V gene lost 0 bases and the J gene lost 1 base, with 7 bases spanning the gap. CDR3 bases: TGCGCCAGCAGCTTGGAGTCGGGCCAAGAGACCCAGTACTTC. Its protein product is CASSLESGQETQYF.

As DNA, the CDR3 is TGTGCCAGCAGACCAGGACTAGCGGGAACCCAGTACTTC. This gives the protein CASRPGLAGTQYF. The V and J genes are TRBV11-3 and TRBJ2-5; 12 bases fit TRBD2. The germline CDR1 and CDR2 sequences are SGHNT and YENEEA. The length of the CDR3 is 13 residues. Trimming took 6 bases from V and 8 from J; bases not matched to a gene: 4.

The chain recombines TRBV23-1 with TRBJ1-5; 8 bases map to TRBD1. TRBV23-1 belongs to the ORF category, with a function that is uncertain. The CDR3 sequence is 20 residues long. The junction had 23 bases not matched to a gene; V was cut back by 6 bases and J by 4 bases. The CDR3 nucleotides read TGCGCCAGCAGCCAAAGCATCATCCGGGACAGGTCGAGTTGGAATCAGCCCCAGCATTTT. This codes for CASSQSIIRDRSSWNQPQHF.

The chain carries TRBV5-6 and TRBJ2-5, with TRBD1 identical over 8 bases. The CDR3 sequence is 15 residues long. The V segment lost 4 bases and the J segment 4 bases; nucleotides outside the gene matches: 9. The germline CDR1 and CDR2 sequences are SGHDT and YYEEEE. Written as DNA, the CDR3 is TGTGCCAGCAGCAAACCCAGGGGGCGCGGAGAGACCCAGTACTTC. Protein: CASSKPRGRGETQYF.

This chain connects TRBV12-5 to TRBJ2-3; 10 bases align to TRBD1. CDR3 length: 16 residues. Germline CDR1 is LGHNT and CDR2 is FRNRAP. Germline trimming cut 5 bases from V and 1 base from J; bases unmatched to any gene: 6. The CDR3 region is CASGPGTGDGTDTQYF. CDR3 nucleotide sequence: TGTGCTAGTGGTCCTGGGACAGGGGACGGCACAGATACGCAGTATTTT.

The V and J genes are TRBV4-3 and TRBJ2-1; 9 bases map to TRBD2. CDR3 length equals 15 residues. CDR1 and CDR2 (germline): LGHNA, YSLEER. The J segment lost 3 bases and the V segment lost 0 bases, leaving 0 bases of the junction unmatched. The CDR3 DNA is TGCGCCAGCAGCCAAGAGCGGGAGGGCTACAATGAGCAGTTCTTC. It is translated as CASSQEREGYNEQFF.

This clone was recorded a few times. The gene calls are TRBV28 and TRBJ1-5, with D possibly TRBD1 on 5 matching bases. Germline CDR1 and CDR2: MDHEN and SYDVKM. V dropped 8 bases and J dropped 5 bases, with 16 bases sitting between them. This CDR3 is 14 amino acids long. The CDR3 DNA is TGTGCCAGCGTTATGAGGAAAGGGGATCAGCCCCAGCATTTT. Amino acid sequence: CASVMRKGDQPQHF.

This clone was seen a handful of times. The chain joins TRBV2 to TRBJ1-4, with D hard to call. The V end was cut by 7 bases, the J end by 8 bases, with 11 bases between. The CDR3 has 12 residues. CDR1 and CDR2 (germline): SNHLY, FYNNEI. CDR3 sequence (DNA): TGTGCCAGCATATCAACGGGGGAAAAACTGTTTTTT. As protein: CASISTGEKLFF.

This clone was found a few times. The genes are TRBV11-2 and TRBJ2-1; D call uncertain. This CDR3 contains 11 residues. Trimming stripped 3 bases from V and 13 bases from J, with 10 bases between. Germline V gene data show CDR1 as SGHAT and CDR2 as FQNNGV. The CDR3 region is CASSFSEGQFF. The CDR3 nucleotides are TGTGCCAGCAGCTTCAGCGAAGGACAGTTCTTC.

The table lists this clone with a few counts. The rearrangement joins TRBV7-9 to TRBJ2-3; D might be TRBD1 (6 bases). Germline values: CDR1 SEHNR, CDR2 FQNEAQ (reference sequence). V was pared by 5 bases and J by 0 bases, with 12 bases between. The CDR3 is 15 amino acids. The CDR3 nucleotides are TGTGCCAGCAGCCAACGACAGGCTAGCACAGATACGCAGTATTTT. Its translation is CASSQRQASTDTQYF.

In the case of this clone: The same CDR3 also results from other DNA sequences found in this sample. J is TRBJ2-1 and V is TRBV5-1; 7 nucleotides match TRBD2. CDR3 length equals 13 residues. J gave up 7 bases and V 0 bases, and 1 base lay outside the gene matches. Per the germline V gene, CDR1 is SGHRS and CDR2 is YFSETQ. For the CDR3, the DNA is TGCGCCAGCAGCTTGGTGGGAGGGAATGAGCAGTTCTTC. Protein sequence: CASSLVGGNEQFF.

The chain combines TRBV7-2 with TRBJ1-4, with D possibly matching TRBD1 (6 bases). CDR1 is SGHTA, CDR2 FQGNSA, per germline. V was pared by 3 bases and J by 2 bases, with 10 bases between. CDR3 length: 15 amino acids. The CDR3 reads CASSLGGRTNEKLFF. The CDR3 bases are TGTGCCAGCAGCTTGGGGGGGCGGACTAATGAAAAACTGTTTTTT.

This clone turned up a few times. The V and J genes are TRBV29-1 and TRBJ1-1; no clear D gene. This CDR3 region has 12 residues. V lost 4 bases and J lost 6, with 12 bases in between. Germline V CDR1 and CDR2: SQVTM, ANQGSEA. The CDR3 nucleotides read TGCAGCGTTGCTGAGGGCCGGGCTGAAGCTTTCTTT. This translates into CSVAEGRAEAFF.

This clone showed up just once. The identical CDR3 is also encoded by other nucleotide sequences in the sample. In DNA form, the CDR3 reads TGTGCCATCAGTAGCGGGAGTTACGAGCAGTACTTC. Translated: CAISSGSYEQYF. The chain links TRBV10-3 to TRBJ2-7; 8 nucleotides align to TRBD2. The CDR3 has 12 amino acids. Losses at the gene ends were 5 bases for V and 4 bases for J; bases not matched to a gene: 1. Germline V gene lookup returns CDR1 ENHRY and CDR2 SYGVKD.

To note about this clone: The same CDR3 is also encoded by other DNA sequences in this sample. The CDR3 is CAWSRQGTEAFF. Here the CDR3 DNA reads TGTGCCTGGAGTAGACAGGGCACTGAAGCTTTCTTT. V and J are TRBV30 and TRBJ1-1, with 7 positions matching TRBD1. There are 12 residues in the CDR3. Germline CDR1 reads GTSNPN; CDR2 reads SVGIG (reference sequence). V lost 2 bases to trimming and J lost 4 bases; unmatched junction nucleotides: 1.

The chain has TRBV25-1 and TRBJ1-5; possibly TRBD1 for D (6 bases). Germline assignment: CDR1 MGHDK and CDR2 SYGVNS. V was clipped by 3 bases and J by 2 bases, with 14 bases between them. The CDR3 totals 16 residues. The CDR3 region is CASSENSDRGNQPQHF. The DNA of the CDR3 is TGTGCCAGCAGTGAGAATTCGGACAGAGGCAATCAGCCCCAGCATTTT.

This clone turned up a few times. V and J are TRBV10-3 and TRBJ2-1; perhaps TRBD2 as D (5 bases). Germline V gene data show CDR1 as ENHRY and CDR2 as SYGVKD. The V end lost 4 bases, the J end lost 7 bases, and 5 bases lay between the germline ends. This CDR3 is built from 11 residues. CDR3 sequence: CAISGTNEQFF. The CDR3 DNA follows: TGTGCCATCAGTGGGACTAATGAGCAGTTCTTC.

This clone was counted only a few times. This chain joins TRBV5-4 and TRBJ2-6, with 9 bases matching TRBD1. The J segment lost 0 bases and the V segment lost 4 bases, leaving 8 bases of the junction unmatched. This CDR3 has 18 residues. Germline loops: CDR1 SGHNT, CDR2 YYREEE (reference sequence). The DNA of the CDR3 is TGTGCCAGCAGCCCCGGACAGGGGAGCTCCTCTGGGGCCAACGTCCTGACTTTC. This codes for CASSPGQGSSSGANVLTF.

This sequence joins TRBV30 and TRBJ1-1; D call uncertain. This CDR3 has 12 residues. Per the germline V gene, CDR1 is GTSNPN and CDR2 is SVGIG (reference sequence). Trimming stripped 7 bases from V and 5 bases from J, with 14 bases between. This chain's CDR3 is CAFLLRRTEAFF. CDR3 bases: TGTGCCTTTCTGTTGAGGAGAACTGAAGCTTTCTTT.

V is TRBV28 and J is TRBJ2-5; 8 nucleotides align to TRBD2. The CDR3 spans 15 residues. The V gene end was trimmed by 3 bases and the J gene end by 5 bases; junction bases not matched to a gene: 8. Germline loops: CDR1 MDHEN, CDR2 SYDVKM. The CDR3 is CASSFRAGGVETQYF. The CDR3 DNA follows: TGTGCCAGCAGTTTTCGGGCGGGAGGTGTTGAGACCCAGTACTTC.

This clone was picked up a small number of times. V is TRBV30 and J is TRBJ2-3; TRBD2 is a possible D gene (6 bases). CDR1 is GTSNPN and CDR2 is SVGIG in the germline V gene (reference sequence). The CDR3 length is 13 residues. Trimming pared 4 bases from V and 3 bases from J, leaving 11 bases between. Here the CDR3 DNA reads TGTGCCTGGACTCCCCGGGGGACAGATACGCAGTATTTT. Encoded protein: CAWTPRGTDTQYF. The complete variable domain, with remaining parts taken from reference TRBV30 and TRBJ2-3, reads SQTIHQWPATLVQPVGSPLSLECTVEGTSNPNLYWYRQAAGRGLQLLFYSVGIGQISSEVPQNLSASRPQDRQFILSSKKLLLSDSGFYLCAWTPRGTDTQYFGPGTRLTVL.

The rearrangement links TRBV7-3 to TRBJ2-2, with D possibly matching TRBD2 (6 bases). Germline V gene lookup returns CDR1 SGHTA and CDR2 FQGTGA. The length of the CDR3 is 14 residues. With 3 bases removed from V and 2 bases from J, the gap between germline ends came to 7 bases. CDR3 sequence reads: CASSLGLNTGELFF. In DNA, the CDR3 is TGTGCCAGCAGCTTGGGACTCAACACCGGGGAGCTGTTTTTT.

This chain uses TRBV30 with TRBJ2-6; D is possibly TRBD1 (6 bases). Trimming shortened V by 8 bases and J by 1 base, and 12 bases separated the two germline ends. Germline V gene lookup returns CDR1 GTSNPN and CDR2 SVGIG (reference sequence). There are 14 residues in the CDR3. The CDR3 here is CATLRGSGANVLTF. The CDR3 DNA reads as TGTGCCACCCTCAGGGGTTCTGGGGCCAACGTCCTGACTTTC.